A selection of T cell receptor beta chains follows, all from one sample in a study of cytomegalovirus exposure and HLA in healthy donors. The method was immunoSEQ multiplex PCR; TCRdb's version includes in-frame clones alone and lacks a portion of them. The sample comprises about 160,000 clones, around four fifths of which are singletons, and about 1.2% rests with the top ten. Sequencing input: PBMCs. Every receptor here comes from a boy between 2 and 15 years old in good health and CMV-seronegative. Each CDR3 is given with its conserved first and last residue. The D gene is left open where the match is weak. Clone size is not always given. Where it is, it says once, few, many or a class for expanded clones.

D gene: .
V gene: TRBV13
clone size: .
J gene: TRBJ1-2
CDR3 DNA: TGTGCCAGCACCCCAGGGTCAATGGGTCTCTCCTACGGCTACACCTTC
CDR3 protein: CASTPGSMGLSYGYTF

D gene: TRBD2
V gene: TRBV10-3
clone size: few
J gene: TRBJ2-7
CDR3 DNA: TGTGCCATCAGTGACCACGGGACTAGCGCGGCCTACGAGCAGTACTTC
CDR3 protein: CAISDHGTSAAYEQYF

D gene: .
V gene: TRBV27
clone size: .
J gene: TRBJ1-2
CDR3 DNA: TGTGCCAGCAGTTTTTTATCGGTGGGAGTCTACTATGGCTACACCTTC
CDR3 protein: CASSFLSVGVYYGYTF

D gene: .
V gene: TRBV29-1
clone size: .
J gene: TRBJ2-1
CDR3 DNA: TGCAGCGTTGGAGGGCGACTAGACAACAATGAGCAGTTCTTC
CDR3 protein: CSVGGRLDNNEQFF

D gene: TRBD1
V gene: TRBV25-1
clone size: once
J gene: TRBJ2-2
CDR3 DNA: TGTGCCAGCAGTGATGGGGCAGGGGGCGGGTTGGGGGAGCTGTTTTTT
CDR3 protein: CASSDGAGGGLGELFF

D gene: .
V gene: TRBV15
clone size: .
J gene: TRBJ2-2
CDR3 DNA: TGTGCCACCAGCAGAGCAGGGACCGGGGAGCTGTTTTTT
CDR3 protein: CATSRAGTGELFF

D gene: TRBD1
V gene: TRBV27
clone size: .
J gene: TRBJ2-2
CDR3 DNA: TGTGCCAGCAGTGCGGACAGGGCGAACACCGGGGAGCTGTTTTTT
CDR3 protein: CASSADRANTGELFF

D gene: .
V gene: TRBV4-2
clone size: .
J gene: TRBJ2-2
CDR3 DNA: TGTGCCAGCAGAGAGTTCAACACCGGGGAGCTGTTTTTT
CDR3 protein: CASREFNTGELFF

D gene: .
V gene: TRBV6-6
clone size: .
J gene: TRBJ1-1
CDR3 DNA: TGTGCCAGCAGTCACTCCCTAGGGGCGGTAACTGAAGCTTTCTTT
CDR3 protein: CASSHSLGAVTEAFF

D gene: .
V gene: TRBV5-1
clone size: once
J gene: TRBJ2-2
CDR3 DNA: TGCGCCAGCAGCCAACAGGATTTCACGTCCGGGGAGCTGTTTTTT
CDR3 protein: CASSQQDFTSGELFF

D gene: .
V gene: TRBV7-9
clone size: .
J gene: TRBJ2-5
CDR3 DNA: TGTGCCAGCAGCCGCGGGACCGCACAAGAGACCCAGTACTTC
CDR3 protein: CASSRGTAQETQYF

D gene: TRBD1
V gene: TRBV30
clone size: .
J gene: TRBJ1-1
CDR3 DNA: TGTGCCTGGAGGACCGCGTTTGACAGGGGGATTTCTGAAGCTTTCTTT
CDR3 protein: CAWRTAFDRGISEAFF

D gene: .
V gene: TRBV10-3
clone size: .
J gene: TRBJ1-1
CDR3 DNA: TGTGCCGCGGCGGCCGCGAGGAACACTGAAGCTTTCTTT
CDR3 protein: CAAAAARNTEAFF

D gene: TRBD2
V gene: TRBV9
clone size: .
J gene: TRBJ2-2
CDR3 DNA: TGTGCCAGCAGCGTAGGCTTTGGGTCGGGTCTAGCGGTGAACACCGGGGAGCTGTTTTTT
CDR3 protein: CASSVGFGSGLAVNTGELFF

D gene: TRBD1
V gene: TRBV6-6
clone size: .
J gene: TRBJ1-6
CDR3 DNA: TGTGCCAGCAGCCGCCAGGGGGCAGTGGGTTCACCCCTCCACTTT
CDR3 protein: CASSRQGAVGSPLHF

D gene: TRBD1
V gene: TRBV5-5
clone size: once
J gene: TRBJ1-1
CDR3 DNA: TGTGCCAGCAGCTTAAGTATGCGGCAGGGGGCTAGGACTGAAGCTTTCTTT
CDR3 protein: CASSLSMRQGARTEAFF

D gene: .
V gene: TRBV29-1
clone size: .
J gene: TRBJ1-1
CDR3 DNA: TGCAGCGTTGCGGGTTTTGAGAACACTGAAGCTTTCTTT
CDR3 protein: CSVAGFENTEAFF

D gene: .
V gene: TRBV19
clone size: .
J gene: TRBJ1-1
CDR3 DNA: TGTGCCAGTACTCTCGACGGAAGGGGCACTGAAGCTTTCTTT
CDR3 protein: CASTLDGRGTEAFF

D gene: .
V gene: TRBV29-1
clone size: .
J gene: TRBJ2-2
CDR3 DNA: TGCAGCGTTGAGGGAGGTACCGGGGAGCTGTTTTTT
CDR3 protein: CSVEGGTGELFF

D gene: TRBD1
V gene: TRBV2
clone size: once
J gene: TRBJ1-2
CDR3 DNA: TGTGCCAGCAGGCCCGCGGGACAGGCGGACTATGGCTACACCTTC
CDR3 protein: CASRPAGQADYGYTF

D gene: .
V gene: TRBV11-2
clone size: once
J gene: TRBJ2-2
CDR3 DNA: TGTGCCAGCAGCCCGACGGGACTTACCGGGGAGCTGTTTTTT
CDR3 protein: CASSPTGLTGELFF

D gene: .
V gene: TRBV30
clone size: .
J gene: TRBJ2-5
CDR3 DNA: TGTGCCTGGAGTGCCGGACAGCAAGAGACCCAGTACTTC
CDR3 protein: CAWSAGQQETQYF

D gene: TRBD2
V gene: TRBV7-9
clone size: .
J gene: TRBJ2-3
CDR3 DNA: TGTGCCAGCAGCTTAGCACTGACTAGCGGCACAGATACGCAGTATTTT
CDR3 protein: CASSLALTSGTDTQYF

D gene: TRBD2
V gene: TRBV2
clone size: .
J gene: TRBJ2-1
CDR3 DNA: TGTGCCAGCAGTGAAATAAGGGACTACTACAATGAGCAGTTCTTC
CDR3 protein: CASSEIRDYYNEQFF

D gene: .
V gene: TRBV9
clone size: .
J gene: TRBJ1-3
CDR3 DNA: TGTGCCAGCAGCGCACAGAGCTCTGGAAACACCATATATTTT
CDR3 protein: CASSAQSSGNTIYF

D gene: TRBD2
V gene: TRBV7-9
clone size: .
J gene: TRBJ2-1
CDR3 DNA: TGTGCCAGCAGCTTCTTAGCGGGGGGGGGAAATGAGCAGTTCTTC
CDR3 protein: CASSFLAGGGNEQFF

D gene: .
V gene: TRBV5-6
clone size: .
J gene: TRBJ2-1
CDR3 DNA: TGTGCCAGCAGCTTGGTGGGGCAGCTAGCGTCAAATGAGCAGTTCTTC
CDR3 protein: CASSLVGQLASNEQFF

D gene: .
V gene: TRBV6-6
clone size: .
J gene: TRBJ2-1
CDR3 DNA: TGTGCCAGCAGTCGACTGGCTTACAATGAGCAGTTCTTC
CDR3 protein: CASSRLAYNEQFF

D gene: .
V gene: TRBV7-2
clone size: .
J gene: TRBJ2-7
CDR3 DNA: TGTGCCAGCAGCCGTGGGACTTCCAGGGACGAGCAGTACTTC
CDR3 protein: CASSRGTSRDEQYF

D gene: TRBD2
V gene: TRBV7-6
clone size: .
J gene: TRBJ2-3
CDR3 DNA: TGTGCCAGCAGCTTAGCGGGAGGGGCTAATACGCAGTATTTT
CDR3 protein: CASSLAGGANTQYF

D gene: .
V gene: TRBV10-1
clone size: .
J gene: TRBJ1-1
CDR3 DNA: TGCGCCAGCAGTGAGAGCAACGGGATGAACACTGAAGCTTTCTTT
CDR3 protein: CASSESNGMNTEAFF

D gene: .
V gene: TRBV11-2
clone size: .
J gene: TRBJ1-2
CDR3 DNA: TGTGCCAGCAGCCCAGACAGCCACTATGGCTACACCTTC
CDR3 protein: CASSPDSHYGYTF

D gene: TRBD1
V gene: TRBV19
clone size: .
J gene: TRBJ2-1
CDR3 DNA: TGTGCCAGTAGATCCCCCGGGACAGGGGACTACAATGAGCAGTTCTTC
CDR3 protein: CASRSPGTGDYNEQFF

D gene: TRBD1
V gene: TRBV30
clone size: .
J gene: TRBJ1-2
CDR3 DNA: TGTGCCTGGAGCAGGGACAGCCTTAACTATGGCTACACCTTC
CDR3 protein: CAWSRDSLNYGYTF

D gene: TRBD2
V gene: TRBV6-5
clone size: once
J gene: TRBJ2-1
CDR3 DNA: TGTGCCAGCAGCAGGAGCGGGAGGGGTAATGAGCAGTTCTTC
CDR3 protein: CASSRSGRGNEQFF

D gene: TRBD2
V gene: TRBV6-6
clone size: .
J gene: TRBJ2-3
CDR3 DNA: TGTGCCAGCAGTTACGGGACTAGCGGGGGTACAGATACGCAGTATTTT
CDR3 protein: CASSYGTSGGTDTQYF

D gene: .
V gene: TRBV11-2
clone size: .
J gene: TRBJ1-5
CDR3 DNA: TGTGCCAGCAGCTTAGAGGGGGGGTCTCATCAGCCCCAGCATTTT
CDR3 protein: CASSLEGGSHQPQHF

D gene: TRBD1
V gene: TRBV11-2
clone size: .
J gene: TRBJ1-6
CDR3 DNA: TGTGCCAGCAGCAACTGGGACAGAGATAATTCACCCCTCCACTTT
CDR3 protein: CASSNWDRDNSPLHF

D gene: .
V gene: TRBV9
clone size: .
J gene: TRBJ1-5
CDR3 DNA: TGTGCCAGCAGCAAGACAGTGAATCAGCCCCAGCATTTT
CDR3 protein: CASSKTVNQPQHF

D gene: TRBD1
V gene: TRBV11-2
clone size: .
J gene: TRBJ2-1
CDR3 DNA: TGTGCCAGCAGCTTAGGGGGGACAGGAACCAATGAGCAGTTCTTC
CDR3 protein: CASSLGGTGTNEQFF

D gene: .
V gene: TRBV19
clone size: .
J gene: TRBJ1-6
CDR3 DNA: TGTGCCAGTAGTAACCTACAGGGAGGGCATCGGCCACCCCTCCACTTT
CDR3 protein: CASSNLQGGHRPPLHF

D gene: TRBD1
V gene: TRBV2
clone size: .
J gene: TRBJ1-1
CDR3 DNA: TGTGCCAGCAGTGAAGTAGGAGGGGGCGCAGACACTGAAGCTTTCTTT
CDR3 protein: CASSEVGGGADTEAFF

D gene: TRBD2
V gene: TRBV2
clone size: .
J gene: TRBJ2-7
CDR3 DNA: TGTGCCAGCAGATCCGGGACTAGCGGATACTACGAGCAGTACTTC
CDR3 protein: CASRSGTSGYYEQYF

D gene: .
V gene: TRBV7-9
clone size: .
J gene: TRBJ2-1
CDR3 DNA: TGTGCCAGCAGCCTGGCGGCTGACGAGTTCTTC
CDR3 protein: CASSLAADEFF

D gene: TRBD1
V gene: TRBV5-6
clone size: .
J gene: TRBJ2-1
CDR3 DNA: TGTGCCAGCAGCTTGCGGTTAGAGGGGGCAAACTACAATGAGCAGTTCTTC
CDR3 protein: CASSLRLEGANYNEQFF

D gene: TRBD1
V gene: TRBV27
clone size: .
J gene: TRBJ1-4
CDR3 DNA: TGTGCCAGCAGTTTATACAGGGGTAATGAAAAACTGTTTTTT
CDR3 protein: CASSLYRGNEKLFF

D gene: TRBD1
V gene: TRBV18
clone size: .
J gene: TRBJ2-1
CDR3 DNA: TGTGCCAGCTCACCACGAATTCGGGGACAGGAGGTCAATGAGCAGTTCTTC
CDR3 protein: CASSPRIRGQEVNEQFF